This T cell receptor (beta chain) was identified in a study of CD8 T cells in ankylosing spondylitis. The CDR3 totals 15 residues. Germline V gives CDR1 SGHAT, CDR2 FQNNGV. V was pared by 5 bases and J by 3 bases, with 13 bases between. From the 5' RACE reads, TCRdb called clonotypes with MiXCR, one entry per CDR3 protein. The sample comprises 700,000 or so distinct CDR3 sequences, under 20% of which are singletons, and around 19% rests with the top ten. Study findings and constraints: Among TCR beta sequences, a motif of eight highly homologous variants appeared characteristic of ankylosing spondylitis blood.

A remark on this clonotype: What it recognizes is unknown.

The chain is built from TRBV11-2 and TRBJ1-4; D may be TRBD1 (6 bases). The receptor's source is a male donor with ankylosing spondylitis. The sample was blood, either unsorted or a sorted T cell fraction (not recorded which). CDR3 residues: CASSTRGGSNEKLFF. For the CDR3, the DNA is TGTGCCAGCAGCACAAGGGGGGGATCTAATGAAAAACTGTTTTTT.